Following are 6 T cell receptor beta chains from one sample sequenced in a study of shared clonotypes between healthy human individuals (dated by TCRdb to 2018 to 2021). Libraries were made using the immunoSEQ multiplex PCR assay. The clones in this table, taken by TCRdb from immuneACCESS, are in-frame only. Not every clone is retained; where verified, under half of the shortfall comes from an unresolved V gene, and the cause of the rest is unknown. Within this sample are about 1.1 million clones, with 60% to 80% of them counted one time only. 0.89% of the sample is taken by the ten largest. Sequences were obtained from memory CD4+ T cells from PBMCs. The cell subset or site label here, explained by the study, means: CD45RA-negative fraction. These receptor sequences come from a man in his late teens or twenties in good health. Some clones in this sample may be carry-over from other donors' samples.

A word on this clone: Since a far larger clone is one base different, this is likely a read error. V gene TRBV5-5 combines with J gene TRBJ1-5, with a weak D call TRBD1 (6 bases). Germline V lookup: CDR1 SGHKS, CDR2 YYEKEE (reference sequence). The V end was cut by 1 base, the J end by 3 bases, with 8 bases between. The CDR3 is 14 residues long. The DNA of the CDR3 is TGTGCCAGCAGCTTGTACAGGGACAATCAGCCCCAGCATTTT. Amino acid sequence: CASSLYRDNQPQHF.

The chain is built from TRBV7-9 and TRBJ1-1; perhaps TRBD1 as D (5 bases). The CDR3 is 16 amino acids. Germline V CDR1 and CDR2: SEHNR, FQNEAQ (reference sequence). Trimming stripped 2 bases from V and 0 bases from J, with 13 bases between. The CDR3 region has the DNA TGTGCCAGCAGCTTATCTCCTGGACATCTGAACACTGAAGCTTTCTTT. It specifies CASSLSPGHLNTEAFF.

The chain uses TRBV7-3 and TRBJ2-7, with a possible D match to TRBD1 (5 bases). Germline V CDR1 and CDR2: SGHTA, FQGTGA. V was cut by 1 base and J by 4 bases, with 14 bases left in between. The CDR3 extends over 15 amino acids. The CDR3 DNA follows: TGTGCCAGCAGCTTAAGTGGCCAGGGTTCATACGAGCAGTACTTC. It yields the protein CASSLSGQGSYEQYF.

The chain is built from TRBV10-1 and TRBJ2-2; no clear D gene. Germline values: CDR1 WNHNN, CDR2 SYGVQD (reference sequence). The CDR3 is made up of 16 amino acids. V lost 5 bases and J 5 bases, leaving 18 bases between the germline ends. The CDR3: CASSSREDRKTGELFF. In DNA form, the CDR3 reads TGCGCCAGCAGTTCTCGTGAGGACCGTAAGACCGGGGAGCTGTTTTTT.

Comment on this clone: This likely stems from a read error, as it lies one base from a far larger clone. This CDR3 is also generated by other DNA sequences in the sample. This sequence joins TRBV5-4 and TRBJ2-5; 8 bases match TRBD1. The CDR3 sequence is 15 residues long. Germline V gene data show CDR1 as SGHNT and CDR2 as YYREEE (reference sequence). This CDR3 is CASSPWTGNGETQYF. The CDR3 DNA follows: TGCGCCAGCAGCCCATGGACAGGGAACGGAGAGACCCAGTACTTC. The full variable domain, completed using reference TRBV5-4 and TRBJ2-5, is ETGVTQSPTHLIKTRGQQVTLRCSSQSGHNTVSWYQQALGQGPQFIFQYYREEENGRGNFPPRFSGLQFPNYSSELNVNALELDDSALYLCASSPWTGNGETQYFGPGTRLLVL.

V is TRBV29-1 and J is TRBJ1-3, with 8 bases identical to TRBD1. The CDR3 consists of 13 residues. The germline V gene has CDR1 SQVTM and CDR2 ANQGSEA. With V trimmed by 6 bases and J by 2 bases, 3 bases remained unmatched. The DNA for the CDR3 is TGCAGCGTGGCCAGGGGGCCTGGAAACACCATATATTTT. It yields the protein CSVARGPGNTIYF.